The entry below gives a single T cell receptor (beta chain) sequence along with its context. Its antigen is as yet unknown. This sample is drawn from a study of blood T cells in healthy people across ages. About the study: About one barcoded beta molecule per two T cells was captured by template switching. Study results and limitations: Estimates of total diversity, which came from one million sequenced T cells, were considered to be underestimates. As age increased, TCR beta diversity per million T cells fell in a roughly linear fashion.

PCR was performed a second time for about 7 to 11 cycles using a sample-barcoded 5' primer and a J-beta primer mix. A template-switch adaptor with 12 random nucleotides tagged each cDNA molecule. TCRdb reprocessed the 5' RACE reads via MiXCR and lists one record per CDR3 protein. The data contain around 1.5 million distinct CDR3 sequences, 34% of them singletons. Germline V CDR1 and CDR2: MDHEN, SYDVKM. V shed 3 bases and J 6 bases; nucleotides not matched to a gene: 9. The CDR3 sequence is 15 residues long. The sequenced sample was blood. This chain connects TRBV28 to TRBJ2-7; 9 bases fit TRBD1. The sequence was obtained from a woman younger than 45 in good health. CDR3 DNA sequence: TGTGCCAGCAGTTTCGCTGGGACAGGGAGGATCGAGCAGTACTTC. Translation gives CASSFAGTGRIEQYF.